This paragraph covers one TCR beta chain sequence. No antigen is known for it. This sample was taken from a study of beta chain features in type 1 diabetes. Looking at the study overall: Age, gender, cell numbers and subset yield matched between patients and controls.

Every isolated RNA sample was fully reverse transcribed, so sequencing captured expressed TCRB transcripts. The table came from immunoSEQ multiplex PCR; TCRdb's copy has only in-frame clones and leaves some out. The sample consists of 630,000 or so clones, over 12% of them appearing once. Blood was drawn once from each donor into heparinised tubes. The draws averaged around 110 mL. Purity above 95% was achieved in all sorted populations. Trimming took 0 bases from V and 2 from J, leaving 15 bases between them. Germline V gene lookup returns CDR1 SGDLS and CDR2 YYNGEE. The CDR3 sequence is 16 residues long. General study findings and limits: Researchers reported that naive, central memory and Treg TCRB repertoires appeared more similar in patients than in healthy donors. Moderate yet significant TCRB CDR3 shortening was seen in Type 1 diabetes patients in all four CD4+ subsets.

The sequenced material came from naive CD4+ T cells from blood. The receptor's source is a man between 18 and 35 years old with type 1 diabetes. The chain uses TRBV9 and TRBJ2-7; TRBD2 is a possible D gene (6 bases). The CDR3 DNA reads TGTGCCAGCAGCGTAGGTAGTCGGGGGATAACCTACGAGCAGTACTTC. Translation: CASSVGSRGITYEQYF.